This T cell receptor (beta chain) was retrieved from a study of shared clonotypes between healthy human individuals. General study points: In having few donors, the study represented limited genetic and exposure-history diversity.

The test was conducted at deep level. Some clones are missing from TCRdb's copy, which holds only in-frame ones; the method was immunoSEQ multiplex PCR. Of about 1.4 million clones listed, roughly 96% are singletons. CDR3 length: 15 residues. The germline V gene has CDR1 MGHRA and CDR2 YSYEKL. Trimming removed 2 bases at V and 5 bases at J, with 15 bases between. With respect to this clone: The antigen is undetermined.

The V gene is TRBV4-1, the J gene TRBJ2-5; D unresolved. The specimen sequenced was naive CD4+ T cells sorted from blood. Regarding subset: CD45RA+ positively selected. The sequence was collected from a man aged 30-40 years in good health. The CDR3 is CASSQNRAPGETQYF. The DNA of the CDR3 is TGCGCCAGCAGCCAAAACCGGGCCCCCGGGGAGACCCAGTACTTC.